The following is a TCR beta chain sequence with its context. At one boundary the junction diverges from the germline segment, which might be a read error. Under the authors' procedure: Reference gene primer amplification gave estimated nucleated cell counts. Data came from immunoSEQ multiplex PCR; TCRdb stores just in-frame clones and leaves some out. Clonal size and the V and J genes are those of that table, whereas D and trimming came from the DNA. The sample has 210,000 or so clones, roughly 86% seen once; the top ten hold approximately 12%. This record belongs to a study of blood T cell repertoires in COVID-19. In the study overall: Sources were T cells, B-cell-depleted T cells, or PBMCs; the material itself was cDNA or gDNA.

CDR3 length: 9 amino acids. Germline CDR1 is SEHNR and CDR2 is FQNEAQ (reference sequence). The rearrangement uses TRBV7-9 and TRBJ1-2; D ambiguous. Sequenced: peripheral blood. The clonotype was recovered from a woman in her thirties or forties with acute or convalescent COVID-19. The CDR3 region is CASSLAGIF. The CDR3 DNA is TGTGCCAGCAGCTTAGCCGGTATCTTC.